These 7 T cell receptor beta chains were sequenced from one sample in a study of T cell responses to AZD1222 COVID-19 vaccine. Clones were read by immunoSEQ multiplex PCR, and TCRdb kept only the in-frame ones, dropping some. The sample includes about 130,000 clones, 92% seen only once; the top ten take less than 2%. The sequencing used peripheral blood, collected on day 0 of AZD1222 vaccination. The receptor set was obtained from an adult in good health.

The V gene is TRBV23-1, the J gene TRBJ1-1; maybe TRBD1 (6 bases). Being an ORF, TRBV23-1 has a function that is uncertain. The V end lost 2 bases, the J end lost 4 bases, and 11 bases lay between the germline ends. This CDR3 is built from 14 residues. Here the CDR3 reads CASSQRGECTEAFF. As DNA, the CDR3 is TGCGCCAGCAGTCAAAGGGGGGAGTGCACTGAAGCTTTCTTT.

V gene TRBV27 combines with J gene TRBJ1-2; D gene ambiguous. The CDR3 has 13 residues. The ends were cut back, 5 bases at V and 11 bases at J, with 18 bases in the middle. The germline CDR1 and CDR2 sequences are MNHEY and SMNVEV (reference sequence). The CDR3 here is CASSARAGSRYTF. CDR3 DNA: TGTGCCAGCAGTGCGAGGGCGGGGAGTAGATACACCTTC.

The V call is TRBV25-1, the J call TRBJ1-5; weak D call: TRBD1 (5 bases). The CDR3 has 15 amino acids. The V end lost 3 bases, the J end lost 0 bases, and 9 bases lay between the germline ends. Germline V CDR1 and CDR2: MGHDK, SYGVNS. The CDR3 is CASSDRTNSNQPQHF. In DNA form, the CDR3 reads TGTGCCAGCAGTGACCGGACAAATAGCAATCAGCCCCAGCATTTT.

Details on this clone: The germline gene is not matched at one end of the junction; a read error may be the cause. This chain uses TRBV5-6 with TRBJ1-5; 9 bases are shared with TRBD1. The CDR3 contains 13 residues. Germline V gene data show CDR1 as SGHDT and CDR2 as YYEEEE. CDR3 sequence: CASSQNLGTGQNF. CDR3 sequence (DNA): TGTGCCAGCAGCCAGAACTTAGGGACAGGGCAGAATTTT.

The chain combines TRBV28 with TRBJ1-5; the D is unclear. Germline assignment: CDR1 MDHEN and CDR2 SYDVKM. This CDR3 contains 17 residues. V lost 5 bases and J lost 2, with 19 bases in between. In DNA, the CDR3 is TGTGCCAGCAGTCAGGCCGGTCGGCGGAAGGGCAATCAGCCCCAGCATTTT. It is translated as CASSQAGRRKGNQPQHF.

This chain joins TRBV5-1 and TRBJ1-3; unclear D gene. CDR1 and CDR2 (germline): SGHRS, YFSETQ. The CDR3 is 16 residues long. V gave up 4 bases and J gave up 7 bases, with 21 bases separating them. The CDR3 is CASSRTTGVLGNTIYF. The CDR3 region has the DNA TGCGCCAGCAGCCGGACCACTGGGGTGCTGGGTAACACCATATATTTT.

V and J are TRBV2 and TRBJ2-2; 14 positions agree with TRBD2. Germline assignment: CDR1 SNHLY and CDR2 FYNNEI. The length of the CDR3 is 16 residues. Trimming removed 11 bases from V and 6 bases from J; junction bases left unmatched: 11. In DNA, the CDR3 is TGTGCCGGAATGACTAGCGGGGGGGCTCTGGCCGGGGAGCTGTTTTTT. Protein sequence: CAGMTSGGALAGELFF.